The sequence of this T cell receptor beta chain was determined in a study of T cells in localized non-small cell lung cancer. Broader study findings: Higher blood T cell density went with longer overall survival. There were a median around 57 of the top 100 tumor clones appearing in adjacent lung. Heterogeneity remains possible, as sequencing covered one tumor region only. The highest T cell clonality was in uninvolved adjacent lung, above tumor.

A word on this clone: Its antigen is unknown.

Data came from immunoSEQ multiplex PCR; TCRdb stores just in-frame clones and leaves some out. The sample carries some 3,400 clones, approximately 54% recorded once. The material sequenced was lymph node tissue, taken before any cancer treatment. This clonotype was obtained from a woman aged 18-49 years with stage I lung adenocarcinoma.

The CDR3 DNA follows: TGTGCCTGCCATACTACAGGGTCCACTGAAGCTTTCTTT. Amino acid sequence: CACHTTGSTEAFF. The chain is built from TRBV30 and TRBJ1-1; maybe TRBD1 (6 bases). Between the trimmed V and J ends, which lost 6 bases and 4 bases, there was a span of 15 bases. The CDR3 is 13 amino acids. Germline CDR1 is GTSNPN and CDR2 is SVGIG (reference sequence).